One and the same sample provided the 19 T cell receptor beta chains below, sequenced in a study of T cell changes during pregnancy in multiple sclerosis. The repertoire was sequenced with immunoSEQ multiplex PCR; TCRdb's copy has only in-frame clones and lacks some. The table lists 50,000 to 70,000 clones, almost 95% of them singletons. Sequenced here: peripheral blood, sampled in the first trimester of pregnancy. These receptors were obtained from a female donor with multiple sclerosis, enrolled in a pregnancy study.

In this sample, this clone turned up a few times. V gene TRBV7-2 combines with J gene TRBJ2-3, with D possibly being TRBD2 (7 bases). The CDR3 sequence is 14 residues long. Trimming took 8 bases from V and 9 from J, leaving 21 bases between them. Germline V gene data show CDR1 as SGHTA and CDR2 as FQGNSA. In DNA, the CDR3 is TGTGCCAGCGAAGAAAGGGGGGGACCAGGAACGCAGTATTTT. Translated: CASEERGGPGTQYF.

This clone has only one observation. This chain uses TRBV11-2 with TRBJ2-3; TRBD2 might be the D (6 bases). With 1 base removed from V and 3 bases from J, the gap between germline ends came to 11 bases. The CDR3 spans 15 residues. Germline lookup yields CDR1 SGHAT and CDR2 FQNNGV. The DNA for the CDR3 is TGTGCCAGCAGCTTAGGTCGCGGGGTAACAGATACGCAGTATTTT. This sequence encodes CASSLGRGVTDTQYF.

The V and J genes are TRBV9 and TRBJ1-1; unclear D gene. Looked up from germline, CDR1 is SGDLS and CDR2 is YYNGEE. The CDR3 loop spans 13 amino acids. V was pared by 2 bases and J by 5 bases, with 10 bases between. CDR3 in amino acids: CASSVELRTEAFF. The CDR3 DNA sequence: TGTGCCAGCAGCGTCGAGTTGAGGACTGAAGCTTTCTTT.

V and J are TRBV5-1 and TRBJ2-1, with 9 bases matching TRBD2. The germline V gene encodes CDR1 SGHRS and CDR2 YFSETQ. The CDR3 has 15 residues. The ends lost 0 bases at V and 2 bases at J; junction bases unmatched: 0. The CDR3 DNA reads TGCGCCAGCAGCTTGGTAGCGGGGGCCTACAATGAGCAGTTCTTC. Translation gives CASSLVAGAYNEQFF. Looking up the rest from reference TRBV5-1 and TRBJ2-1 gives the full variable domain: KAGVTQTPRYLIKTRGQQVTLSCSPISGHRSVSWYQQTPGQGLQFLFEYFSETQRNKGNFPGRFSGRQFSNSRSEMNVSTLELGDSALYLCASSLVAGAYNEQFFGPGTRLTVL.

A word on this clone: This specimen includes other DNA sequences encoding the same CDR3. The V call is TRBV29-1, the J call TRBJ2-7; the D gene is possibly TRBD1 (5 bases). Trimming shortened V by 5 bases and J by 3 bases, and 8 bases separated the two germline ends. From germline, CDR1 is SQVTM and CDR2 ANQGSEA. The CDR3 contains 11 residues. The chain's CDR3 is CSVLDSYEQYF. The CDR3 coding sequence is TGCAGCGTTCTAGACAGCTACGAGCAGTACTTC.

The V gene is TRBV5-6, the J gene TRBJ2-3, with 15 bases that match TRBD2. This CDR3 comprises 18 residues. After removal of 0 bases from V and 2 bases from J, the junction contained 4 bases not matched to a gene. Looked up from germline, CDR1 is SGHDT and CDR2 is YYEEEE. CDR3 in DNA: TGTGCCAGCAGCTTGGTTTGGACTAGCGGGGGGGCCACAGATACGCAGTATTTT. It codes for CASSLVWTSGGATDTQYF.

J is TRBJ1-2 and V is TRBV7-3; 7 bases map to TRBD1. Per the germline V gene, CDR1 is SGHTA and CDR2 is FQGTGA. Trimming at V came to 4 bases and at J to 9 bases, leaving 8 bases not matched to a gene. This CDR3 has 13 amino acids. The CDR3 DNA is TGTGCCAGCAGCTCCGGACAGGTTTTGAGCTACACCTTC. Translated, it gives CASSSGQVLSYTF.

The gene calls are TRBV4-3 and TRBJ2-1; 9 bases align to TRBD2. V lost 4 bases and J lost 5; bases outside the gene matches: 6. This CDR3 region has 15 residues. Germline CDR1 reads LGHNA; CDR2 reads YSLEER. CDR3 DNA: TGCGCCAGCAGCCTTCTAGCGGGGACCAACAATGAGCAGTTCTTC. Its protein is CASSLLAGTNNEQFF.

The rearrangement uses TRBV11-2 and TRBJ2-1; D unresolved. V gave up 4 bases and J gave up 9 bases, with 16 bases separating them. The V gene's germline CDR1 is SGHAT and CDR2 FQNNGV. The CDR3 runs 14 residues. Written as DNA, the CDR3 is TGTGCCAGCAGCTCCCTCAACGTGGCCTTTGAGCAGTTCTTC. The encoded protein is CASSSLNVAFEQFF.

The chain joins TRBV15 to TRBJ1-5, with D possibly being TRBD1 (6 bases). The CDR3 runs to 15 residues. Trimming removed 8 bases from V and 6 bases from J, with 20 bases in between. Germline V gene data show CDR1 as LNHNV and CDR2 as YYDKDF (reference sequence). CDR3 region: CATRIGPPTGQPQHF. CDR3 in DNA: TGTGCCACCCGTATAGGCCCCCCGACAGGTCAGCCCCAGCATTTT.

The rearrangement uses TRBV30 and TRBJ1-1; the D is unclear. Germline V gene data show CDR1 as GTSNPN and CDR2 as SVGIG (reference sequence). V lost 2 bases to trimming and J lost 8 bases, with 9 bases between them. The CDR3 is 11 residues long. The chain's CDR3 is CAWSNSKEAFF. Here the CDR3 DNA reads TGTGCCTGGAGTAACTCCAAAGAAGCTTTCTTT.

The V and J genes are TRBV7-9 and TRBJ2-7; D uncertain. V gave up 5 bases and J gave up 2 bases, with 13 bases separating them. Germline lookup yields CDR1 SEHNR and CDR2 FQNEAQ (reference sequence). The length of the CDR3 is 14 residues. CDR3 amino acids: CASSPPGHAYEQYF. The CDR3 coding sequence is TGTGCCAGCAGCCCACCGGGTCACGCCTACGAGCAGTACTTC.

CDR3 amino acids: CASSSMGQNNQPQHF. The CDR3 DNA follows: TGTGCCAGCAGCTCAATGGGGCAGAACAATCAGCCCCAGCATTTT. The rearrangement uses TRBV7-8 and TRBJ1-5, with D possibly TRBD1 on 5 matching bases. Trimming pared 4 bases from V and 3 bases from J, leaving 13 bases between. CDR1 SGHVS and CDR2 FQNEAQ come from the germline V gene. This CDR3 region has 15 residues.

The chain couples TRBV2 to TRBJ1-2; maybe TRBD1 (6 bases). V dropped 6 bases and J dropped 7 bases, with 9 bases sitting between them. The V gene's germline CDR1 is SNHLY and CDR2 FYNNEI. The CDR3 length is 11 residues. The CDR3 region has the DNA TGTGCCAGCAGGGGAGGGGGTGGCTACACCTTC. Translating it yields CASRGGGGYTF.

This chain joins TRBV15 and TRBJ2-7; D ambiguous. The germline CDR1 and CDR2 sequences are LNHNV and YYDKDF (reference sequence). Trimming cost V 0 bases and J 3 bases, with 15 bases left between them. The CDR3 is 16 amino acids. CDR3 nucleotides: TGTGCCACCAGCAGAGATCGCCTATCTAGTAGCTACGAGCAGTACTTC. Translation: CATSRDRLSSSYEQYF.

The rearrangement uses TRBV27 and TRBJ1-4; tentative D call: TRBD1 (6 bases). This CDR3 contains 14 residues. V lost 3 bases, J lost 8 bases, and 13 bases lay in between. Per the germline V gene, CDR1 is MNHEY and CDR2 is SMNVEV (reference sequence). The CDR3 here is CASSLAGAGEKLFF. In DNA, the CDR3 is TGTGCCAGCAGTTTGGCGGGGGCAGGCGAAAAACTGTTTTTT.

This sequence joins TRBV4-1 and TRBJ2-1, with 9 nucleotides matching TRBD1. The junction had 10 bases not matched to a gene; V was cut back by 4 bases and J by 9 bases. The CDR3 is 15 residues long. CDR1 is MGHRA, CDR2 YSYEKL, per germline. The CDR3 coding sequence is TGCGCCAGCAGCCGAGCGGGACAGGGTGCGAGTGAGCAGTTCTTC. Translated: CASSRAGQGASEQFF.

The chain recombines TRBV7-3 with TRBJ2-3; 8 bases agree with TRBD2. CDR1 and CDR2 (germline): SGHTA, FQGTGA. The CDR3 totals 16 residues. V shed 5 bases and J 0 bases; nucleotides not matched to a gene: 7. The CDR3 loop reads CASSPGGGGSTDTQYF. The CDR3 nucleotides read TGTGCCAGCAGCCCGGGAGGGGGGGGTAGCACAGATACGCAGTATTTT.

The V and J genes are TRBV2 and TRBJ1-1; the D is unclear. The CDR3 runs 10 residues. CDR1 is SNHLY, CDR2 FYNNEI, per germline. Deletions cut 7 bases from V and 7 bases from J, with 7 bases between. The CDR3: CASMGVEAFF. DNA of the CDR3: TGTGCCAGCATGGGAGTTGAAGCTTTCTTT.